This record covers a single T cell receptor beta chain. Its recognized antigen is unknown. No base quality information exists; no much larger clone differs at one position. Different DNA sequences within this sample yield the same CDR3. The cohort consisted of more than 650 healthy bone marrow donors. All cohort members were sampled while nominally healthy, although unrecorded immune exposures were likely present. The donor tested CMV seronegative, placing the donor among the 350 to 400 seronegative members of the cohort. Each donor provided a peripheral blood sample, and peripheral blood mononuclear cells were used for TCR beta sequencing. The Qiagen DNeasy Blood Extraction Kit was used to extract genomic DNA from the blood cell samples. At the junction V is shortened by 2 bases and J by 6 bases, with 14 bases in between. The cysteine opens and the phenylalanine closes a CDR3 of 16 amino acids. Of all the DNA, just the CDR3 is kept, 48 bases in frame from base 1. CDR1 and CDR2 were assigned from the germline V gene as MNHNS and SASEGT.

This sample was included in a study of cytomegalovirus exposure and HLA in healthy donors (dated by TCRdb to 2016 to 2017). Regarding the research as a whole: In an earlier analysis of 550 to 750 of the donors, 276 Gb of sequence data and 117 million unique TCR beta sequences from 180 million or so T cells were reported. An early release covering roughly 600 HLA-typed donors comprised 250 to 350 gigabases of sequencing data and roughly 85 million unique TCR sequences. The genetic ancestry cluster associated with self-reported Caucasian donors included over 80% of the roughly 390 genotyped donors. The study aimed to test whether signatures of past pathogen exposure could be identified by cataloging public T cell receptors. The T cell repertoires of under 700 subjects were profiled by immunosequencing and related to cytomegalovirus serostatus. Besides the first cohort of under 700 subjects, a separate validation cohort made up of roughly 120 different subjects was used. The study combined high-throughput TCR immunosequencing, statistical association of individual TCRs with disease status, and machine learning to predict cytomegalovirus infection status. To study patterns of TCR occurrence, a later analysis re-analyzed previously published TCR beta repertoires from under 750 donors and added high-resolution HLA genotyping. Rather than drawing on any new phenotypic data, the later analysis identified candidate immune exposures from TCR beta sequences and the way those sequences occurred across donors. In an earlier analysis of 550 to 700 of the donors, high-throughput TCR beta sequencing was used to judge whether each TCR beta V gene segment behaved as functional or pseudogenic. Donor age, sex, ethnicity and CMV serostatus were collected together with the repertoire data. Genome-wide SNP genotypes for about 55% of the roughly 670 donors were used in a later genetic analysis, which treated that subset as a discovery cohort. All discovery cohort repertoires had been generated on a single sequencing platform. HLA typing included class I and class II loci at four-digit resolution. Typing coverage differed by locus: A, B, C, DRB1 and DQB1 were typed in roughly 620-630 donors, DQA1 in 500 to 550, DPA1 in approximately 600, and DPB1 in 400 to 490. Because of strong linkage in the cohort, roughly five DR-DQ haplotypes were treated as single units for association and clustering. Among about 390 genotyped donors of the cohort, an average of about 240,000 unique TCR beta nucleotide sequences were sequenced per donor, roughly 20% of them non-productive. The paper's findings and limits, for the study overall: Three of the identified cytomegalovirus-associated TCR beta chains were confirmed in vitro to be specific for cytomegalovirus antigens. A later genetic analysis reported fewer N-insertions in productive TCRs among donors in an Asian-associated ancestry cluster than the roughly 690-donor mean. A later analysis found that TCR association rates varied across HLA loci, with DRB1 alleles showing the most associated TCRs and HLA-C alleles the fewest. While some public TCRs were present in many individuals, most TCR sequences turned up only very rarely across donors. Several of the top co-occurrence clusters appeared to be linked to parvovirus B19, influenza, CMV and Epstein-Barr virus, according to a later analysis. Because the 87-base-pair reads could not distinguish some IMGT-functional V segments, including TRBV6-2 and TRBV6-3, those segments were excluded. The classifier was reported to diagnose cytomegalovirus status with high specificity and sensitivity in both the original and validation cohorts. When HLA alleles, especially DR and DQ, strongly co-occurred, TCR associations were difficult to assign to individual alleles. V-gene and J-gene trimming of TCR beta chains was associated with a missense DCLRE1C variant in a later genetic analysis, and the association was replicated in an independent cohort. In a later analysis, HLA-associated TCR beta chains were found to be more clonally expanded and to have lower generation probabilities than equally common non-associated chains. In a later analysis, most CMV-associated TCR beta chains were found to appear HLA-restricted, with HLA associations seemingly driven largely by CMV exposure. Linkage disequilibrium might explain the correlated functional status among segregating V segments, but an unknown experimental factor could not be excluded. CMV serostatus was the only immune exposure information available for the cohort. Roughly 17 rarely observed V segments, including chromosome 9 orphons, were excluded from the earlier analysis of some 590 of the donors because counts were too low. A group of highly shared sequence variants was considered likely to be a technical artifact of the sequencing pipeline. The study gave a list of over 150 TCR beta chains associated with cytomegalovirus. HLA typing was unavailable for some donors at each locus, so association tests used only the typed subset. The cohort was sequenced for TCR beta chains only, and without alpha or paired-chain data the features that could be detected were limited. Presence/absence analyses assumed roughly uniform sequencing depth across donors, an assumption that may not hold. At a false discovery rate of 0.05, a later analysis linked roughly 17,000 TCR beta sequences to specific HLA alleles. In an earlier analysis of about 550 of the donors, most TCR beta V segments were observed in productive rearrangements about 87% or about 30% of the time, broadly matching IMGT annotations. A further reported finding was that TCR beta sequences accurately predicted the HLA-A and HLA-B alleles for most subjects in the first cohort. It was suggested by the authors that the approach could potentially be generalized to other disease states and immunological phenotypes.

Library prep was done by the immunoSEQ multiplex PCR assay. The multiplex PCR relied on a mix of 60 forward primers for TCR Vbeta segments and 13 reverse primers for TCR Jbeta segments. The CDR3 region of rearranged TCR beta genes was amplified from genomic DNA with a multiplex PCR assay. On the Illumina HiSeq System, the amplified TCR beta libraries were sequenced as 87-base-pair reads. The authors' analysis ran thus. A later analysis tallied around 82 million unique TCR beta chains across the 610 or so repertoires, and about 10 million of those chains were shared by two or more donors. A nearest-neighbor algorithm error-corrected the raw reads and collapsed the reads into unique sequences, merging closely related sequences to remove PCR and sequencing errors. Alignment of CDR3 sequences to IMGT reference sequences was used to assign V, D and J gene segments. For a sequence to be retained, at least a six-nucleotide match to both a V gene segment and a J gene segment was required. A rearrangement counted as productive if the CDR3 had no stop codons and remained in frame with V and J, and every other rearrangement counted as non-productive. Following IMGT convention, CDR3 was defined as the stretch from the second conserved V-encoded cysteine up to the conserved J-encoded phenylalanine. In an earlier analysis of more than 550 of the donors, sequences lacking an unambiguous match to a single V gene segment were excluded. An earlier analysis of a few hundred of the donors classified V segments as functional when productive rearrangements were above 56.7% and as segregating when the standard deviation between donors was above 5%. To diagnose cytomegalovirus status from the catalog of TCR beta chain sequences, a statistical classification framework was built. V and J gene assignment, in a later analysis, came from comparing TCR nucleotide sequences with IMGT/GENE-DB human TR gene sequences. In a later analysis, CDR3 sequences and most-parsimonious VDJ recombination scenarios were assigned using the TCRdist pipeline. In a later analysis, each TCR beta chain was defined by its CDR3 amino acid sequence together with its V-gene family, and reads lacking a unique V-gene family were excluded. As a way to deal with suspected cross-contamination and a sequencing artifact, a later analysis dropped hundreds of nucleotide sequences that were highly shared and had low generation probability. A later analysis calculated a clonal expansion index for each public chain from normalized within-repertoire ranks of inferred template counts. Generation probabilities in a later analysis came from a VDJ recombination model fitted to out-of-frame rearrangements, and those results were checked against IGoR. In a later analysis, TCR-TCR, TCR-HLA and TCR-CMV co-occurrence was scored with hypergeometric tests, and a repertoire-size bias correction was applied to TCR pairs. False discovery rates were estimated in a later analysis by permuting HLA or CMV assignments 20 times. In a later analysis, co-occurring TCRs were grouped with DBSCAN, and TCRdist sequence similarity was added when clustering was performed within HLA-allele-positive subsets. Repertoires with fewer than 30,000 or more than 120,000 public chains were left out of co-occurrence clustering, as were about 5 repertoires with anomalous nucleotide sharing. Sourced from immuneACCESS, this table was stored by TCRdb with only in-frame sequences that have V and J called. A share of the clones is absent; for the studies checked, an unresolved V gene accounts for under half, and the remainder has no known explanation. The D gene and trimming were derived from the DNA, and the V and J assignments and clone size from that table. This sample gives around 230,000 clones in total; 75% to 80% of them show up just once. Of the sample, less than 2% is held by the ten largest clones.

This clonotype was sampled from a male donor in good health and CMV-seronegative. Sequencing was carried out using PBMCs. This sequence uses TRBV6-1 and TRBJ1-6; possibly the D gene is TRBD1, per 5 matching bases. This receptor has the CDR3 CASSELGVDTNSPLHF. The DNA reads TGTGCCAGCAGTGAATTAGGGGTGGACACTAATTCACCCCTCCACTTT.